The following is a TCR beta chain sequence with its context. This receptor's antigen is unknown. No base quality values were provided; no much bigger clone lies one nucleotide off. Using the deep immunoSEQ assay, TCR CDR3 regions were amplified from genomic DNA by multiplex PCR. Extracted genomic DNA from each cell subset was spread evenly across all wells of several immunoSEQ 96-well plates, with each plate serving as a replicate. For sorted subsets, around 200 ng genomic DNA, equal to about 30,000 T cell genomes, was loaded into each replicate PCR. Purified libraries were measured with a Qubit 3.0 fluorometer, size-checked on a Bioanalyzer 2100, and measured again with the KAPA Library Quantification kit. Every immunoSEQ 96-well plate was sequenced on a separate single-read 150-cycle Illumina NextSeq 550 flow cell. On the authors' methods: Because the immunoSEQ output included only junctional sequences and no quality scores, the filtering could not be the same as the filtering used for full-length reads. Sequences were annotated with PyIR, a Python wrapper for IgBLAST v1.9, and V/J genes and CDR3 were assigned using IMGT germline references. Reads with weak V/J assignments (E-value above 1e-6), missing CDR3, stop codons, out-of-frame junctions, or ambiguous translated residues were removed. V3J clonotypes were defined as sequences sharing an identical inferred V gene, J gene, and CDR3 amino acid sequence. To compute the percentage overlap between repertoires, the number of shared unique clonotypes was divided by the size of the smaller repertoire. Richness of each repertoire was evaluated using RTK rarefaction, the Chao1 estimator, and Recon v2.1 estimates of unobserved clonotypes. OLGA was used to compute generation probabilities for all TCRbeta clonotypes that the gDNA method yielded from a handful of donors. TCRdb provides this immuneACCESS table in a form limited to in-frame rearrangements. Some clones are lacking; in checked studies, under half of them reflect an unresolved V gene, and why the rest are absent is not known. D and trimming come from the DNA, and the V and J calls and clone size come from that table. For this sample the table gives 190,000 or so clones, of which approximately 60% were detected only once. The ten largest clones represent more than 9% of the sample.

This specimen belongs to a study of shared clonotypes between healthy human individuals (TCRdb year 2020). As for the study more broadly: A few men and a couple of women, aged 18 to 49 years, made up the cohort. To increase sequencing depth and limit assay-specific biases, different laboratories used diverse techniques to prepare libraries and sequence TCR repertoires. Each donor's leukapheresis produced roughly between about 0.8 and 10 billion PBMCs. Blood TCR repertoires of a handful of healthy adults were deeply sequenced to estimate repertoire size and the extent of clonotype sharing between individuals. For each donor, three plates each were used for CD4 naive and CD4 memory, two plates were used for CD8 naive, and one plate was used for CD8 memory. Study-level results and caveats: Higher generation probabilities were observed for clonotypes shared by all four sorted-subset donors than for non-shared clonotypes. Naive subsets generally had larger estimated clonotype richness than memory subsets. Rarefaction of sorted-subset datasets indicated incomplete sequencing despite the large sequencing depth. Only blood was sampled, and tissue TCR repertoires likely differ from those in blood. Approximately 4.8% of naive CD4, roughly 3.5% of naive CD8, approximately 2% of memory CD4, and about 0.4% of memory CD8 clonotypes were shared across a few donors. Pairwise subsampling led to the expectation that sequencing depth would affect the degree of clonotype sharing among donors. Because the study included a small number of donors, the genetic and exposure-history diversity represented was limited.

Healthy HIV-negative adults with no recently reported acute infections or vaccinations were included as donors. Every donor was a Caucasian adult residing in Nashville, Tennessee, USA. Magnetic negative selection was used to enrich CD4+ T cells, after which naive cells were positively selected on CD45RA and the negative fraction became the memory subset. After blood collection by leukapheresis, PBMCs were isolated using Ficoll-Histopaque density gradient centrifugation and then cryopreserved in the vapor phase of liquid nitrogen. Analytical flow cytometry was used to check the purity and quantity of every magnetically sorted T cell population. Each sorted fraction had its genomic DNA isolated and then quantified by UV absorbance on a Nanodrop 2000c. Taken from cysteine to phenylalanine, the CDR3 has 15 residues. Only the CDR3 DNA stays, 45 bases, in frame from base 1. Trimmed from V: 5 bases; trimmed from J: 6 bases; junction bases lacking a gene match: 8. According to the germline V gene, CDR1 reads SGHDT and CDR2 reads YYEEEE.

This clonotype was obtained from a man aged 30 to 39 in good health. Sequenced: memory CD4+ T cells sorted from blood. Taken with the paper, the label for cell subset or site translates to: CD45RA-negative fraction. This chain joins TRBV5-6 to TRBJ1-4; TRBD1 matches 9 bases in the middle. This receptor has the CDR3 CASSSIRDRDEKLFF. The sequenced DNA: TGTGCCAGCAGTTCGATCCGGGACAGGGATGAAAAACTGTTTTTT.